Listed below are T cell receptor beta chains from one sample, sequenced in a study of blood T cell repertoires in COVID-19. Using immunoSEQ multiplex PCR, the repertoire was profiled, and TCRdb retains in-frame clones only, with some absent. The data hold about 89,000 clones, with about 80% observed a single time. Sequencing was performed on peripheral blood. Receptors were obtained from a human donor in a cohort sampled during active COVID-19. The CDR3 runs from the conserved cysteine through the conserved F or W. D genes are given only for firm matches.

TRBJ1-6	16	TRBV28	TRBD1	CASGDRGPLGNSPLHF
TRBJ2-7	14	TRBV9	NA	CASSVGGGVGEQYF
TRBJ2-7	11	TRBV5-6	TRBD1	CASSYRDRQYF
TRBJ2-5	14	TRBV27	NA	CASSFSPRQETQYF
TRBJ2-7	18	TRBV4-1	NA	CASSQGLLRRIETYEQYF
TRBJ2-2	15	TRBV18	NA	CASSPRRAGTGELFF
TRBJ2-7	11	TRBV6-5	NA	CASRYLYEQYF
TRBJ2-5	15	TRBV7-8	NA	CASSRADSRQETQYF
TRBJ2-7	14	TRBV10-3	TRBD2	CAISDVTSAYEQYF
TRBJ2-2	20	TRBV19	TRBD2	CASSTLRTSGTRGDTGELFF
TRBJ2-7	14	TRBV3-1/TRBV3-2	TRBD1	CASSRQGQGYEQYF
TRBJ2-5	13	TRBV15	NA	CATSSGSGETQYF
TRBJ1-2	15	TRBV7-2	TRBD1	CASSEQGVVNYGYTF
TRBJ1-1	16	TRBV3-1/TRBV3-2	NA	CASSRSAGGMNTEAFF
TRBJ2-7	16	TRBV3-1/TRBV3-2	TRBD2	CASSPMGLAGENEQYF
TRBJ2-4	14	TRBV6-5	NA	CASSPDGPKNIQYF
TRBJ2-5	15	TRBV7-3	TRBD1	CASSSTGGAEETQYF
TRBJ2-2	14	TRBV30	NA	CAWSGLGRSGELFF
TRBJ2-7	14	TRBV14	NA	CASSYRRNSYEQYF
TRBJ2-1	16	TRBV23-1	NA	CASSQSSAGHYNEQFF
TRBJ2-5	13	TRBV7-7	TRBD1	CASSLDRDQTQYF
TRBJ2-2	20	TRBV3-1/TRBV3-2	TRBD2	CASSDAGMSGLAGVSGELFF
TRBJ2-5	15	TRBV5-8	TRBD2	CASSSWAGRGETQYF
TRBJ2-1	13	TRBV2	TRBD2	CASSAGLGYEQFF
TRBJ2-4	13	TRBV7-9	NA	CASSFGSVNIQYF
TRBJ1-1	15	TRBV14	NA	CASSHWSGRVTEAFF
TRBJ1-1	15	TRBV18	NA	CASSFSQGDVTEAFF
TRBJ1-6	14	TRBV6-2/TRBV6-3	NA	CASSPPGDNSPLHF
TRBJ2-1	14	TRBV19	NA	CATALEGAYNEQFF
TRBJ2-1	17	TRBV9	TRBD2	CASSVEVRAGEGNEQFF
TRBJ2-3	14	TRBV19	NA	CASSPSGATDTQYF
TRBJ1-5	13	TRBV28	NA	CAMSREVDQPQHF
TRBJ2-7	14	TRBV7-8	NA	CASSSRREWNEQYF
TRBJ2-1	15	TRBV18	NA	CASSPSEGMGGEQFF
TRBJ1-2	14	TRBV5-1	NA	CASSLAGKVEGYTF
TRBJ2-7	11	TRBV12-3/TRBV12-4	NA	CASRLGGEQYF
TRBJ2-4	16	TRBV5-5	TRBD2	CASSTREVFSKNIQYF
TRBJ2-6	19	TRBV11-2	NA	CASSSLRSVFGSGANVLTF
TRBJ1-1	15	TRBV4-3	TRBD1	CASSQRPGTGELAFF
TRBJ2-7	16	TRBV27	TRBD2	CASSTLLAGKLYEQYF
TRBJ1-5	16	TRBV5-5	NA	CASSLVQGGRDQPQHF
TRBJ2-7	14	TRBV28	TRBD2	CASSTSGSLYEQYF
TRBJ2-3	18	TRBV5-4	TRBD2	CASRGRRAGGLAADTQYF
TRBJ2-7	15	TRBV7-2	TRBD2	CASSKGGGQLYEQYF
TRBJ2-5	11	TRBV10-2	NA	CASKGVETQYF
TRBJ2-1	11	TRBV7-9	NA	CASSQEGVQFF
TRBJ2-7	18	TRBV15	NA	CATSRDSGRGGLSYEQYF
TRBJ1-4	14	TRBV27	NA	CASSLRRDNEKLFF
TRBJ2-2	17	TRBV5-6	NA	CASSLSPGRTYTGELFF
TRBJ2-5	14	TRBV7-8	NA	CASSLGTARETQYF
TRBJ1-5	14	TRBV2	NA	CASRGTLSNQPQHF
TRBJ2-1	15	TRBV9	NA	CASSVGPQSGNEQFF
TRBJ2-6	19	TRBV7-9	TRBD2	CASSHPARGGNSGANVLTF
TRBJ2-7	14	TRBV18	NA	CASSPPTVSYEQYF
TRBJ2-7	11	TRBV20-1	TRBD2	CSAWTRNEQYF